This TCR beta chain was found in a study of control samples from healthy donors and cancer patients. This table comes from immunoSEQ multiplex PCR, and its TCRdb copy is limited to in-frame clones, with some not included. The table has 150,000 to 200,000 clones, roughly 95% seen once. Germline V CDR1 and CDR2: SGHNT, YYREEE (reference sequence). The germline V and J ends were trimmed by 0 bases and 6 bases, with 4 bases remaining between them. The length of the CDR3 is 12 residues. The TCR was taken from a woman aged 25 to 39 in good health. Sequencing was performed on blood. The chain uses TRBV5-4 and TRBJ2-1; D ambiguous. The CDR3 loop is CASSLASNEQFF. In DNA, the CDR3 is TGTGCCAGCAGCTTGGCCAGCAATGAGCAGTTCTTC.